This T cell receptor beta chain was sequenced in a study of radiotherapy plus CTLA-4 blockade in lung cancer. As for the study in general: Objective response was observed in more than 15% of patients, and disease control in approximately 33%.

Concerning this clone: The antigen is not known.

Germline-derived CDR1 and CDR2 are SGDLS and YYNGEE. The CDR3 has 19 amino acids. V shed 4 bases, J shed 2 bases, and the junction held 16 bases outside the gene matches. Broader study findings: After radiotherapy and ipilimumab, tumor-derived clones expanded in peripheral blood. Increased serum interferon-beta after radiation also reportedly predicted response strongly.

Profiling relied on immunoSEQ multiplex PCR, and the TCRdb table lists in-frame clones only, not all of them. Among roughly 51,000 clones, 86% were seen once, and the ten largest hold around a sixth. The clonotype comes from a human donor with non-small cell lung cancer that progressed on radiotherapy plus ipilimumab. Some clones in this sample may be carry-over from other donors' samples. Sequencing was performed on peripheral blood, taken from a patient treated with radiotherapy plus ipilimumab. The chain links TRBV9 to TRBJ2-1; 9 nucleotides match TRBD1. CDR3 nucleotides: TGTGCCAGCAGCTACCCCGGGACAGGGCTCTTGTCCCCCTACAATGAGCAGTTCTTC. Protein sequence: CASSYPGTGLLSPYNEQFF.